The 24 T cell receptor beta chains below come from one sample, sequenced in a study of T cells in Graves' hyperthyroidism and ophthalmopathy (dated by TCRdb to about 2019). The protocol used for the library was multiplex PCR. Sequencing relied on an Illumina HiSeq 2000. The TCR beta CDR3 regions were amplified from the RNA transcripts. A first-round RT-PCR of the TCR CDR3 used the HTBI primer set with the Qiagen OneStep RT-PCR kit. The raw public data were reprocessed by TCRdb itself: fastp quality trimming at Q25, MiXCR clonotype calling, in-frame beta chains only. Entries that share a CDR3 protein sequence are merged under the most common genes and DNA. This sample has a few hundred thousand distinct CDR3 sequences in its table, and approximately 16% of those were observed once. The top ten constitute roughly 3.5% of the sample. The specimen sequenced was blood. Source of these receptors: a woman aged 40 to 49 with Graves' ophthalmopathy.

This chain uses TRBV27 with TRBJ2-2; 9 nucleotides align to TRBD1. CDR1 and CDR2 (germline): MNHEY, SMNVEV (reference sequence). J gave up 4 bases and V 6 bases, and 9 bases lay outside the gene matches. CDR3 length: 16 amino acids. The CDR3 region is CASSSHRGLFTGELFF. The CDR3 DNA is TGTGCCAGCAGCTCTCACAGGGGGCTGTTCACCGGGGAGCTGTTTTTT.

This clonotype appeared a few times. The chain joins TRBV19 to TRBJ1-5; TRBD1 agrees at 7 bases. This CDR3 region has 15 residues. V shed 5 bases, J shed 1 base, and the junction held 5 bases outside the gene matches. CDR1 LNHDA and CDR2 SQIVND come from the germline V gene (reference sequence). The CDR3 sequence is CASSEGTASNQPQHF. In DNA form, the CDR3 reads TGTGCCAGTAGTGAAGGGACAGCCAGCAATCAGCCCCAGCATTTT.

This clonotype was counted ten times or more. CDR3 region: CSAREPGRTDGYTF. In DNA, the CDR3 is TGCAGTGCTAGAGAACCGGGACGGACTGATGGCTACACCTTC. The rearrangement links TRBV20-1 to TRBJ1-2; TRBD1 might be the D (5 bases). V lost 0 bases to trimming and J lost 6 bases, with 14 bases between them. This CDR3 spans 14 amino acids. In germline, CDR1 is DFQATT, CDR2 SNEGSKA (reference sequence).

This clonotype was detected only a few times. The rearrangement uses TRBV12-3 or TRBV12-4 and TRBJ2-1; 12 bases match TRBD2. The CDR3 totals 16 residues. V trimming: 5 bases; J trimming: 8 bases; junction bases outside the gene matches: 10. The CDR3 reads CASSQWGASGGDEQFF. For the CDR3, the DNA is TGTGCCAGCAGTCAATGGGGGGCTAGCGGGGGGGATGAGCAGTTCTTC.

This clonotype has just a few counts. One end of the junction is discordant with germline, which a read error may explain. The chain recombines TRBV20-1 with TRBJ1-4; D remains unclear. The CDR3 totals 14 residues. Germline values: CDR1 DFQATT, CDR2 SNEGSKA (reference sequence). This CDR3 reads CSARDITGVEKLCF. CDR3 coding DNA: TGCAGTGCTAGAGACATTACCGGGGTGGAAAAACTGTGTTTT.

The rearrangement uses TRBV30 and TRBJ2-7; TRBD1 matches at 9 bases. The trim removed 7 bases at V and 5 bases at J, leaving 6 bases unmatched. Germline V gives CDR1 GTSNPN, CDR2 SVGIG (reference sequence). This CDR3 comprises 12 residues. DNA for the CDR3: TGTGCCTCGGGACAGGGTCGCAACGAGCAGTACTTC. Amino acids: CASGQGRNEQYF.

The chain recombines TRBV15 with TRBJ1-1; D not resolved. Per germline, CDR1 LNHNV and CDR2 YYDKDF (reference sequence). V was pared by 0 bases and J by 8 bases, with 13 bases between. There are 14 residues in the CDR3. The CDR3 here is CATSRDLRVQEAFF. The CDR3 DNA is TGTGCCACCAGCAGAGATCTAAGGGTACAGGAAGCTTTCTTT.

This clonotype was detected ten times or more. The chain uses TRBV28 and TRBJ2-3, with 10 nucleotides matching TRBD2. Germline V gene data show CDR1 as MDHEN and CDR2 as SYDVKM. V shed 6 bases, J shed 6 bases, and the junction held 6 bases outside the gene matches. The CDR3 length is 14 residues. Here the CDR3 reads CASRVAGGDDTQYF. For the CDR3, the DNA is TGTGCCAGCAGGGTAGCGGGGGGCGATGATACGCAGTATTTT.

The chain employs TRBV7-9 and TRBJ1-2; D possibly corresponds to TRBD1 (6 bases). V lost 1 base and J lost 4, with 22 bases in between. Looked up from germline, CDR1 is SEHNR and CDR2 is FQNEAQ (reference sequence). CDR3 length: 18 residues. The CDR3 loop reads CASSLGIDGQLVFYGYTF. The CDR3 nucleotides are TGTGCCAGCAGCTTAGGTATTGACGGACAGCTCGTTTTCTATGGCTACACCTTC.

The sample holds many counts of this clonotype. This chain joins TRBV5-5 and TRBJ1-1; D possibly corresponds to TRBD1 (5 bases). The CDR3 spans 15 residues. Germline V CDR1 and CDR2: SGHKS, YYEKEE (reference sequence). The ends were cut back, 4 bases at V and 1 base at J, with 14 bases in the middle. CDR3 nucleotide sequence: TGTGCCAGCAGCCTCATGACAGTAACGAACACTGAAGCTTTCTTT. This translates into CASSLMTVTNTEAFF.

This clonotype has just a few counts. The chain combines TRBV5-1 with TRBJ2-1, with 14 bases identical to TRBD2. V was pared by 6 bases and J by 7 bases, with 6 bases of the junction left unmatched. Per the germline V gene, CDR1 is SGHRS and CDR2 is YFSETQ. This CDR3 is built from 15 residues. The CDR3 nucleotides are TGCGCCAGCAACCCAGGGACTAGCGGGAGTAATGAGCAGTTCTTC. Translated, it gives CASNPGTSGSNEQFF.

This clonotype has more than one count but fewer than ten. V gene TRBV19 combines with J gene TRBJ2-3, with a weak D call TRBD1 (6 bases). Germline assignment: CDR1 LNHDA and CDR2 SQIVND (reference sequence). This CDR3 region has 15 residues. V was trimmed by 4 bases and J by 2 bases, leaving 13 bases between them. The CDR3 is CASSKTGENTDTQYF. CDR3 nucleotide sequence: TGTGCCAGTAGTAAGACAGGAGAAAACACAGATACGCAGTATTTT.

Within the sample, this clonotype is medium-sized (0.01 to 0.1%). This rearrangement joins TRBV2 to TRBJ2-1, with 12 bases matching TRBD2. CDR3 length: 15 residues. Losses at the gene ends were 1 base for V and 8 bases for J; bases not matched to a gene: 3. Germline CDR1 SNHLY, CDR2 FYNNEI. CDR3 region: CASSEGLAGDHEQFF. CDR3 nucleotides: TGTGCCAGCAGTGAAGGACTAGCGGGAGATCATGAGCAGTTCTTC.

This chain connects TRBV7-3 to TRBJ1-2; a possible D gene is TRBD1 (5 bases). The CDR3 is 13 amino acids. The V and J ends lost 2 bases and 6 bases respectively, with 10 bases between them. The germline V gene encodes CDR1 SGHTA and CDR2 FQGTGA. CDR3 loop: CASSLAGGNGYTF. The CDR3 coding sequence is TGTGCCAGCAGCTTAGCGGGGGGGAATGGCTACACCTTC.

The table lists this clonotype with a few counts. With a much larger clone just one base away, this may be a read error. The chain carries TRBV18 and TRBJ1-1; a weak D match, TRBD1 (5 bases). The CDR3 spans 16 residues. Trimming took 4 bases from V and 1 from J, leaving 16 bases between them. CDR1 KGHSH and CDR2 LQKENI come from the germline V gene. CDR3 sequence (DNA): TGTGCCAGCTCACTACTGGCGGGGACCGAGAACACTGAAGCTTTCTTT. Translation: CASSLLAGTENTEAFF.

This clonotype was detected many times. V is TRBV6-2 or TRBV6-3 and J is TRBJ2-7, with D possibly being TRBD1 (6 bases). Trimming shortened V by 7 bases and J by 3 bases, and 16 bases separated the two germline ends. The CDR3 is 14 residues long. In germline, CDR1 is MNHEY, CDR2 SVGEGT. CDR3 loop: CASTKTGFSYEQYF. Written as DNA, the CDR3 is TGTGCCAGCACCAAGACAGGATTCAGCTACGAGCAGTACTTC.

In its sample, this clonotype was seen a few times. The J gene is TRBJ1-1, the V gene TRBV5-1; 9 nucleotides match TRBD1. The germline CDR1 and CDR2 sequences are SGHRS and YFSETQ. The CDR3 is 15 amino acids. V lost 3 bases to trimming and J lost 3 bases; unmatched junction nucleotides: 6. The CDR3 protein is CASSWGQGRDTEAFF. The CDR3 nucleotides read TGCGCCAGCAGCTGGGGACAGGGAAGAGACACTGAAGCTTTCTTT.

This clonotype turned up a few times. The junction shows a germline mismatch at one end, possibly a read error. The chain recombines TRBV7-9 with TRBJ1-6; 7 bases agree with TRBD1. The CDR3 consists of 13 residues. Germline-derived CDR1 and CDR2 are SEHNR and FQNEAQ (reference sequence). The CDR3 coding sequence is TGTGCCAGCAGCATAGCGGCAGGGGGGACCCTCCACTTT. Its translation is CASSIAAGGTLHF.

This clonotype was detected a few times. The V gene is TRBV28, the J gene TRBJ1-3; 8 bases are shared with TRBD1. The CDR3 extends over 15 amino acids. Looked up from germline, CDR1 is MDHEN and CDR2 is SYDVKM. V trimming: 10 bases; J trimming: 4 bases; junction bases outside the gene matches: 12. CDR3 sequence reads: CATLRTGLSGNTIYF. CDR3 DNA: TGTGCCACCTTAAGGACAGGGCTCTCCGGAAACACCATATATTTT. The full variable domain, rest sourced from reference TRBV28 and TRBJ1-3, is DVKVTQSSRYLVKRTGEKVFLECVQDMDHENMFWYRQDPGLGLRLIYFSYDVKMKEKGDIPEGYSVSREKKERFSLILESASTNQTSMYLCATLRTGLSGNTIYFGEGSWLTVV.

This clonotype was counted many times. The J gene is TRBJ2-1, the V gene TRBV20-1, with 8 bases matching TRBD2. CDR3 size: 14 residues. Trimming at V came to 0 bases and at J to 7 bases, leaving 5 bases not matched to a gene. Germline CDR1 reads DFQATT; CDR2 reads SNEGSKA (reference sequence). CDR3 sequence (DNA): TGCAGTGCTAGAGACGGGGGGGTACAAAATGAGCAGTTCTTC. This encodes CSARDGGVQNEQFF.

This clonotype was seen repeatedly, ten times or more. V is TRBV20-1 and J is TRBJ2-7; D is undetermined. The V end lost 2 bases, the J end lost 3 bases, and 14 bases lay between the germline ends. The CDR3 spans 14 residues. CDR1 DFQATT and CDR2 SNEGSKA come from the germline V gene (reference sequence). The CDR3 here is CSARNSRANYEQYF. CDR3 coding DNA: TGCAGTGCTAGAAACTCTCGGGCAAACTACGAGCAGTACTTC.

This clonotype appeared many times. CDR3 in DNA: TGTGCCAGCAGTTCCCGGGCCAAGGGCTACAATGAGCAGTTCTTC. This encodes CASSSRAKGYNEQFF. The chain uses TRBV12-3 or TRBV12-4 and TRBJ2-1; D is unresolved. V was clipped by 4 bases and J by 3 bases, with 13 bases between them. The CDR3 sequence is 15 residues long.

The chain recombines TRBV4-1 with TRBJ2-6; 7 bases match TRBD1. This CDR3 is 17 amino acids long. Germline CDR1 is MGHRA and CDR2 is YSYEKL. The J segment lost 3 bases and the V segment lost 1 base, leaving 6 bases of the junction unmatched. The CDR3: CASSQVGTALGANVLTF. CDR3 coding DNA: TGCGCCAGCAGCCAAGTTGGGACAGCGCTTGGGGCCAACGTCCTGACTTTC.

On this clonotype itself: The junction differs from germline at one of its ends, possibly a read error. The V gene is TRBV3-1, the J gene TRBJ1-5; D not certain. Germline V gives CDR1 LGHDT, CDR2 YNNKEL (reference sequence). The CDR3 extends over 14 amino acids. CDR3 DNA: TGTGCCAGCAGCCAGGGGTATAGCAGTCAGCCCCAGCATTTT. This codes for CASSQGYSSQPQHF.